One and the same sample provided the 3 T cell receptor beta chains below, sequenced in a study of T cells in women clearing cervical HPV infection. The method was immunoSEQ multiplex PCR; TCRdb's version includes in-frame clones alone and lacks a portion of them. In total, the table holds 30,000 to 35,000 clones. The material sequenced was blood buffy coat. The receptors were sampled from a woman aged 18 to 75 with a cervical HPV16 infection that either progressed to CIN3+ or cleared (not recorded which).

The CDR3 loop reads CASSPSGSDSPLHF. The sequenced part of the CDR3 DNA is TGTGCCAGCTCACCATCGGGGAGCGATTCACCC. V gene TRBV18 combines with J gene TRBJ1-6; D not certain. The read ends 3 residues early relative to the CDR3; the germline J gene fills the gap. Germline V CDR1 and CDR2: KGHSH, LQKENI. Trimming pared 2 bases from V and 8 bases from J, leaving 10 bases between. The CDR3 is 14 amino acids. The complete variable domain, with remaining parts taken from reference TRBV18 and TRBJ1-6, reads NAGVMQNPRHLVRRRGQEARLRCSPMKGHSHVYWYRQLPEEGLKFMVYLQKENIIDESGMPKERFSAEFPKEGPSILRIQQVVRGDSAAYFCASSPSGSDSPLHFGNGTRLTVT.

Details on this clone: The read ends 3 residues early relative to the CDR3; the germline J gene fills the gap. The chain employs TRBV19 and TRBJ2-1, with TRBD2 matching over 12 bases. This CDR3 is built from 17 residues. Trimming took 5 bases from V and 5 from J; bases not matched to a gene: 10. Germline CDR1 LNHDA, CDR2 SQIVND (reference sequence). The CDR3: CASSSRPGLAGNNEQFF. The sequenced part of the CDR3 DNA is TGTGCCAGTAGTTCGCGTCCCGGACTAGCGGGAAACAATGAG.

A note on this clone: The read ends 3 residues shy of where the CDR3 ends; the end is completed using the germline J gene. The genes are TRBV10-1 and TRBJ2-3; 7 nucleotides align to TRBD2. Trimming removed 10 bases from V and 2 bases from J; junction bases left unmatched: 3. Germline CDR1 WNHNN, CDR2 SYGVQD (reference sequence). The length of the CDR3 is 12 residues. Here the CDR3 reads CATRGDTDTQYF. The covered CDR3 bases are TGCGCCACCCGGGGGGACACAGATACG.